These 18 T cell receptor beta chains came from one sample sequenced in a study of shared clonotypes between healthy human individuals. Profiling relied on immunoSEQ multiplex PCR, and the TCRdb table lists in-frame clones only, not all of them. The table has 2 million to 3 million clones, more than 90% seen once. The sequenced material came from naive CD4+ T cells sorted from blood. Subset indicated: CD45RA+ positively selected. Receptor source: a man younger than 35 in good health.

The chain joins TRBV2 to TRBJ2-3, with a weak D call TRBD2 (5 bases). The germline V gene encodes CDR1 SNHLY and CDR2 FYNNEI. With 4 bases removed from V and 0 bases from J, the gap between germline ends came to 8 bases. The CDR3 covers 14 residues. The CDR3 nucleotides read TGTGCCAGCAGTGGCCGGACTAGCACAGATACGCAGTATTTT. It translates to CASSGRTSTDTQYF.

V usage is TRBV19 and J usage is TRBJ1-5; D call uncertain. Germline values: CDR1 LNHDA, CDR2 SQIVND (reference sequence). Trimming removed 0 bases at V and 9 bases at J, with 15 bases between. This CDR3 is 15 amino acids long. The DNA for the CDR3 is TGTGCCAGTAGTATAGACCCGGGTGCCTGGAGGCCCCAGCATTTT. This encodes CASSIDPGAWRPQHF.

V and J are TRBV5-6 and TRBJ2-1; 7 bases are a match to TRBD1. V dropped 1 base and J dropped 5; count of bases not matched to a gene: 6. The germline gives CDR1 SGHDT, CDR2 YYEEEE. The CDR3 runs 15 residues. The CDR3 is CASSLTGDSNNEQFF. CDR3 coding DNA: TGTGCCAGCAGCTTGACTGGGGACAGTAACAATGAGCAGTTCTTC.

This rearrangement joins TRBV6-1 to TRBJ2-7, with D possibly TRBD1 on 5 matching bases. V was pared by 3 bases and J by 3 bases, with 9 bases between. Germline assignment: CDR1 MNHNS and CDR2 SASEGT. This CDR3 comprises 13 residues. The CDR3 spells CASSDLGRYEQYF. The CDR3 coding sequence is TGTGCCAGCAGTGACTTGGGGCGCTACGAGCAGTACTTC.

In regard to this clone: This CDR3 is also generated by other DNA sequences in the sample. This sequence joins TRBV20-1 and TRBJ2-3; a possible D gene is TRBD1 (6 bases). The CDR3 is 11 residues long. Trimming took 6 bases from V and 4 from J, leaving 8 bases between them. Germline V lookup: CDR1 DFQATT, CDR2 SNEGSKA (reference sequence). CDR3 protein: CSASGADTQYF. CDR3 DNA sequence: TGCAGTGCGTCAGGGGCAGATACGCAGTATTTT.

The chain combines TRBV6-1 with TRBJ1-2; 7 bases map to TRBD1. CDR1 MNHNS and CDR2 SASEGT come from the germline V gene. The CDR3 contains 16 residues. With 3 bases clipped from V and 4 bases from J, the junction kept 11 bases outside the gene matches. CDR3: CASSDRPRAGGYGYTF. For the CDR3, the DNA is TGTGCCAGCAGTGACCGTCCCCGGGCAGGGGGCTATGGCTACACCTTC.

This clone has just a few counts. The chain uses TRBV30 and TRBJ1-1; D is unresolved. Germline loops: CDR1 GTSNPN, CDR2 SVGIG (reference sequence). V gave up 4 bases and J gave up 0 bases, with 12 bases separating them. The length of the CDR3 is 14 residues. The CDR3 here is CAWTRVVMNTEAFF. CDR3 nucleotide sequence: TGTGCCTGGACCCGAGTGGTGATGAACACTGAAGCTTTCTTT. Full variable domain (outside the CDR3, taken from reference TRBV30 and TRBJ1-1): SQTIHQWPATLVQPVGSPLSLECTVEGTSNPNLYWYRQAAGRGLQLLFYSVGIGQISSEVPQNLSASRPQDRQFILSSKKLLLSDSGFYLCAWTRVVMNTEAFFGQGTRLTVV.

This chain's CDR3 is CASSPGWSGELFF. The CDR3 DNA reads as TGTGCCAGTAGCCCAGGGTGGTCCGGGGAGCTGTTTTTT. V usage is TRBV19 and J usage is TRBJ2-2; D perhaps matches TRBD1 (5 bases). Trimming pared 6 bases from V and 6 bases from J, leaving 11 bases between. This CDR3 region has 13 residues. Germline V CDR1 and CDR2: LNHDA, SQIVND (reference sequence). Full variable domain (remainder filled in from reference TRBV19 and TRBJ2-2): DGGITQSPKYLFRKEGQNVTLSCEQNLNHDAMYWYRQDPGQGLRLIYYSQIVNDFQKGDIAEGYSVSREKKESFPLTVTSAQKNPTAFYLCASSPGWSGELFFGEGSRLTVL.

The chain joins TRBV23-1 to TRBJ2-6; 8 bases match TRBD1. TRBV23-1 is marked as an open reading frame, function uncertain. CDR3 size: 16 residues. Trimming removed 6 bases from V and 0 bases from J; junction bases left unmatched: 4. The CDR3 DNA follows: TGCGCCAGCAGCCCGGACAGGGACTCTGGGGCCAACGTCCTGACTTTC. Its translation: CASSPDRDSGANVLTF.

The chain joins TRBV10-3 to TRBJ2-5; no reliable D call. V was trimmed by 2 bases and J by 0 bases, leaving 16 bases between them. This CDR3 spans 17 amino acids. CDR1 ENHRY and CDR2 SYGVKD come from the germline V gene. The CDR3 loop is CAISETWQLRNQETQYF. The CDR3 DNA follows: TGTGCCATCAGTGAGACGTGGCAGCTAAGAAACCAAGAGACCCAGTACTTC.

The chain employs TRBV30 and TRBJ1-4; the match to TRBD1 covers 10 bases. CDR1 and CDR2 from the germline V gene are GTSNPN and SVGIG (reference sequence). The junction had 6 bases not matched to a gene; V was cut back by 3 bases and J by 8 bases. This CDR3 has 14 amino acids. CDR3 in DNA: TGTGCCTGGAGCCAAGGGACAGGGGACGAAAAACTGTTTTTT. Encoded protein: CAWSQGTGDEKLFF.

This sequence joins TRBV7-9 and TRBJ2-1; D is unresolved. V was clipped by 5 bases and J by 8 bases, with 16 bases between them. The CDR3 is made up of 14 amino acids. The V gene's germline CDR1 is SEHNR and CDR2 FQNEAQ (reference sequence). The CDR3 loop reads CASSHFGQVDEQFF. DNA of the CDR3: TGTGCCAGCAGCCACTTTGGCCAGGTCGATGAGCAGTTCTTC.

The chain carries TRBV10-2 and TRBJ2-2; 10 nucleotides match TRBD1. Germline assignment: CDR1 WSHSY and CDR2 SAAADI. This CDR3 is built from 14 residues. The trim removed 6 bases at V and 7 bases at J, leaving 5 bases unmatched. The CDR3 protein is CASRGTGAVGELFF. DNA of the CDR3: TGCGCCAGCAGGGGGACAGGGGCGGTCGGGGAGCTGTTTTTT.

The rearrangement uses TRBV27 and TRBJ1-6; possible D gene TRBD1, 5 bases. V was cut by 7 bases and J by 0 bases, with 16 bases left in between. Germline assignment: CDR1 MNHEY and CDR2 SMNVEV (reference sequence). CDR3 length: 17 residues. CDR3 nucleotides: TGTGCCAGCAAACCGGGACCCCGGAGCTCCTATAATTCACCCCTCCACTTT. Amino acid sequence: CASKPGPRSSYNSPLHF.

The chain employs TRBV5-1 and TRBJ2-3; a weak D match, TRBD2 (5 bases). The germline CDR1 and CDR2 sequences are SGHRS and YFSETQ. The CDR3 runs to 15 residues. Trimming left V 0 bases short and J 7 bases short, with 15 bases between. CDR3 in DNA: TGCGCCAGCAGCTTGGACCGGGGAGTGTGGAATACGCAGTATTTT. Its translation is CASSLDRGVWNTQYF.

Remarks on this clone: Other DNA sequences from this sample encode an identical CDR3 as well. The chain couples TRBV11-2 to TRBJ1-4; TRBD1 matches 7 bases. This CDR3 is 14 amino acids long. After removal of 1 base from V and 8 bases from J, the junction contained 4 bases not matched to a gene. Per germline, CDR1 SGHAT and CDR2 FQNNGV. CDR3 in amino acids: CASSLGQGGEKLFF. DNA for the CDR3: TGTGCCAGCAGCTTAGGACAGGGTGGAGAAAAACTGTTTTTT.

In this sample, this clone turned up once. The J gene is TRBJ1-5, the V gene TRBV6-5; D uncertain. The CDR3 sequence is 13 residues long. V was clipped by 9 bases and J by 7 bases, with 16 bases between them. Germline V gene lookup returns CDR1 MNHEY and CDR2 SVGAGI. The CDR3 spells CASSTWREQPQHF. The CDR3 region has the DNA TGTGCCAGTAGCACCTGGCGGGAGCAGCCCCAGCATTTT.

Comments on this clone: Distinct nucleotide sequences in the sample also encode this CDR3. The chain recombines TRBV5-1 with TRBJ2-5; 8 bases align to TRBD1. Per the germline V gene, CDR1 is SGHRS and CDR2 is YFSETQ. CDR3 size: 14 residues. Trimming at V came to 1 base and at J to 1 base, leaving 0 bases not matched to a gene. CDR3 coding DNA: TGCGCCAGCAGCTTGACAGGGGGCCAAGAGACCCAGTACTTC. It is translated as CASSLTGGQETQYF.